The clone carrying this T cell receptor (beta chain) was recorded many times. RNA transcripts were the template, and TCR beta CDR3 regions were amplified from them. RT-PCR in the first round used HTBI primers; a second-round multiplex PCR followed. TCRdb processed the multiplex PCR reads anew with MiXCR; each CDR3 protein has one entry. The sample yields 350,000 to 400,000 distinct CDR3 sequences, around 17% seen once. Germline V gives CDR1 SGHTA, CDR2 FQGNSA. This CDR3 spans 15 amino acids. J gave up 2 bases and V 6 bases, and 9 bases lay outside the gene matches. The source of the sample is a study of Graves' ophthalmopathy and Graves' hyperthyroidism.

Sample: peripheral blood. This sequence was found in a woman under 30 with Graves' ophthalmopathy. V gene TRBV7-2 combines with J gene TRBJ2-7, with 8 bases fitting TRBD1. The CDR3 coding sequence is TGTGCCAGCAGTGGCTCGACAGGGGTTACCTACGAGCAGTACTTC. Protein: CASSGSTGVTYEQYF.